The clone carrying this T cell receptor beta chain has a single count. This sample was included in a study of regulatory T cells in long-lasting Graves disease. Germline V gene lookup returns CDR1 PRHDT and CDR2 FYEKMQ (reference sequence). CDR3 length equals 13 residues. V was trimmed by 9 bases and J by 1 base, leaving 12 bases between them. Construction of the TCR beta libraries employed iRepertoire HTBI primers in conjunction with Arm-PCR of CDR3 regions. TCRdb reanalysed the multiplex PCR reads using MiXCR and keeps one entry per CDR3 protein. The table shows roughly 500,000 distinct CDR3 sequences, with 20% to 25% occurring only once. The time point was: persistent/refractory GD, antithyroid drugs over 5 years with positive TRAb. PBMC RNA was the source of the TCR library. Patients came through an endocrinology department, and that department was in Xi'an, China.

This sample comprised peripheral blood mononuclear cells (PBMCs), obtained when the disease was refractory, from a patient treated with antithyroid drugs. The chain links TRBV13 to TRBJ1-1; D gene uncertain. The TCR sequence derives from a female donor with Graves disease. The CDR3 loop is CARSLGQNTEAFF. The CDR3 coding sequence is TGTGCCAGAAGCCTCGGCCAGAACACTGAAGCTTTCTTT.